This entry lists 18 T cell receptor beta chains sequenced from one sample in a study of T cell clonality in common variable immunodeficiency. The method was immunoSEQ multiplex PCR; TCRdb's version includes in-frame clones alone and lacks a portion of them. The data list about 52,000 clones, none observed once; about 1.8% falls to the top ten. Specimen: peripheral blood mononuclear cells. Every receptor here comes from a person aged 18 to 70 in good health.

This clone was detected ten times or more. Sequencing ends 3 residues short of the CDR3 end; the germline J gene provides the rest. The chain links TRBV11-2 to TRBJ2-1, with unresolved D. V lost 5 bases and J lost 4, with 3 bases in between. This CDR3 spans 11 amino acids. Germline V gene lookup returns CDR1 SGHAT and CDR2 FQNNGV. The CDR3 protein is CASSQYNEQFF. The sequenced CDR3 bases are TGTGCCAGCAGCCAGTACAATGAG.

This clone was counted ten times or more. Sequencing ends 3 residues short of the CDR3 end; the germline J gene provides the rest. The chain has TRBV7-3 and TRBJ2-1; 8 bases align to TRBD2. V lost 5 bases, J lost 1 base, and 7 bases stayed unmatched. The CDR3 loop spans 16 amino acids. Germline V gives CDR1 SGHTA, CDR2 FQGTGA. The covered CDR3 bases are TGTGCCAGCAGCCCGGGACTAGTTGGGTCCTACAATGAG. Residues: CASSPGLVGSYNE. The whole CDR3 is CASSPGLVGSYNEQFF.

This clone was seen at least ten times. The read gets to within 3 residues of the CDR3 end, and the germline J gene fills in the rest. V is TRBV4-1 and J is TRBJ2-7; D perhaps matches TRBD1 (6 bases). The CDR3 runs to 14 residues. Per the germline V gene, CDR1 is MGHRA and CDR2 is YSYEKL. The V and J ends lost 4 bases and 2 bases respectively, with 12 bases between them. The sequenced part of the CDR3 DNA is TGCGCCAGCAGCCCTTCGCGGACAGCCTACGAG. It codes for CASSPSRTAYE. The entire CDR3 sequence reads CASSPSRTAYEQYF.

This clone was found many times. The read ends 3 residues early relative to the CDR3; the germline J gene fills the gap. J is TRBJ2-5 and V is TRBV20-1; 8 nucleotides align to TRBD2. Germline CDR1 and CDR2: DFQATT and SNEGSKA (reference sequence). This CDR3 has 13 residues. The CDR3 loop is CRAARGGQETQYF. The DNA read from the CDR3 is TGCAGGGCCGCCCGGGGGGGCCAAGAGACC.

Remarks on this clone: The read terminates 3 residues ahead of where the CDR3 ends, so the germline J gene completes it. This chain links TRBV7-3 with TRBJ2-2, with TRBD1 as a possible D gene (5 bases). Germline V gene data show CDR1 as SGHTA and CDR2 as FQGTGA. The CDR3 loop spans 15 amino acids. The CDR3 DNA, read in part, is TGTGCCAGCAGCTTAAAGGGGATACCTATTTCACCG. Its protein is CASSLKGIPISP. The whole CDR3 protein is CASSLKGIPISPLFF.

This clone was detected many times. The sequence runs out 3 residues before the end of the CDR3; the remainder is reconstructed from the germline J gene. The rearrangement uses TRBV5-4 and TRBJ2-2, with TRBD1 as a possible D gene (6 bases). Germline CDR1 SGHNT, CDR2 YYREEE (reference sequence). The CDR3 length is 15 residues. CDR3 DNA (partial): TGTGCCATCCCGGCCCGACAGGCTCGGGTTTCACCG. This sequence encodes CAIPARQARVSP. The whole CDR3 protein reads CAIPARQARVSPLFF.

Many counts were recorded for this clone. The CDR3 end lies 3 residues beyond the end of the read and is filled in from the germline J gene. The chain carries TRBV5-4 and TRBJ2-2; D ambiguous. CDR3 length equals 14 residues. Deletions cut 2 bases from V and 4 bases from J, with 9 bases between. CDR1 is SGHNT and CDR2 is YYREEE in the germline V gene (reference sequence). The CDR3 bases that were read are TGTGCCAGCAGCTTCCCGACGGGCACCGGGGAG. This translates into CASSFPTGTGE. The CDR3 in full is CASSFPTGTGELFF.

At least ten counts were recorded for this clone. Read data end 3 residues before the CDR3 end; the end is taken from the germline J gene. The chain recombines TRBV7-8 with TRBJ2-7; 7 bases line up with TRBD2. J lost 2 bases, V lost 0 bases, and 4 bases had no gene match. There are 15 residues in the CDR3. The germline gives CDR1 SGHVS, CDR2 FQNEAQ. CDR3 amino acids: CASSLALADAYEQYF. The CDR3 DNA, read in part, is TGTGCCAGCAGCTTAGCGCTAGCGGATGCCTACGAG.

This clone showed up just a few times. The CDR3 extends 3 residues past the end of the read, so its final part is completed from the germline J gene. The chain is built from TRBV7-8 and TRBJ2-2; 13 nucleotides match TRBD2. J lost 4 bases, V lost 3 bases, and 5 bases had no gene match. This CDR3 contains 17 residues. Germline lookup yields CDR1 SGHVS and CDR2 FQNEAQ. CDR3 region: CASSLGGLAGTTGELFF. The sequenced part of the CDR3 DNA is TGTGCCAGCAGCTTGGGGGGACTAGCGGGGACCACCGGGGAG.

Points on this clone: A much bigger clone sits one base away, suggesting this may be a read error. The read ends 3 residues shy of where the CDR3 ends; the end is completed using the germline J gene. The V gene is TRBV6-1, the J gene TRBJ2-3, with 8 nucleotides matching TRBD1. The CDR3 runs to 16 residues. The germline gives CDR1 MNHNS, CDR2 SASEGT. CDR3 DNA (partial): TGTGCCAGCAGTGCAACGGGACAGGCGAGCAATCAGCCG. The encoded protein is CASSATGQASNQP. The full CDR3 protein is CASSATGQASNQPQYF.

This clone was recorded many times. The sequenced part of the CDR3 DNA is TGCGCCAGCAGTAGTGGGACAGGGGTGGCAGATACG. Translation gives CASSSGTGVADT. The entire CDR3 sequence reads CASSSGTGVADTQYF. The chain links TRBV5-1 to TRBJ2-3; TRBD1 matches 10 bases. The observed sequence ends 3 residues before the CDR3 terminus, with the missing tail filled in from the germline J gene. The junction had 7 bases not matched to a gene; V was cut back by 5 bases and J by 4 bases. Germline CDR1 SGHRS, CDR2 YFSETQ. The CDR3 totals 15 residues.

Ten or more counts support this clone. The read ends 3 residues shy of where the CDR3 ends; the end is completed using the germline J gene. V and J are TRBV20-1 and TRBJ2-7; D might be TRBD2 (5 bases). V lost 1 base, J lost 0 bases, and 7 bases lay in between. The CDR3 spans 13 residues. Germline CDR1 reads DFQATT; CDR2 reads SNEGSKA (reference sequence). CDR3 DNA (partial): TGCAGTGCTAGAGCGGGGAGCTCCTACGAG. It translates to CSARAGSSYE. The full CDR3 reads CSARAGSSYEQYF.

Ten or more counts support this clone. The read comes to an end 3 residues before the CDR3 does, leaving the germline J gene to fill in the end. V is TRBV7-8 and J is TRBJ1-5; D perhaps matches TRBD1 (6 bases). CDR3 size: 14 residues. The germline V gene has CDR1 SGHVS and CDR2 FQNEAQ. Trimming left V 6 bases short and J 3 bases short, with 12 bases between. Incomplete CDR3 DNA: TGTGCCAGCAGTCTACAGGGCACCAATCAGCCC. Translation: CASSLQGTNQP. In full, the CDR3 is CASSLQGTNQPQHF.

Many counts were recorded for this clone. Read data end 3 residues before the CDR3 end; the end is taken from the germline J gene. The chain couples TRBV19 to TRBJ1-2; tentatively, D is TRBD1 (5 bases). The CDR3 is 13 residues long. Germline values: CDR1 LNHDA, CDR2 SQIVND (reference sequence). Trimming left V 8 bases short and J 7 bases short, with 17 bases between. CDR3 bases read: TGTGCCAGTTGGCGGGGCCCCATTTTTGGC. Residues: CASWRGPIFG. The whole CDR3 sequence reads CASWRGPIFGYTF. Full variable domain (rest looked up from reference TRBV19 and TRBJ1-2): DGGITQSPKYLFRKEGQNVTLSCEQNLNHDAMYWYRQDPGQGLRLIYYSQIVNDFQKGDIAEGYSVSREKKESFPLTVTSAQKNPTAFYLCASWRGPIFGYTFGSGTRLTVV.

This clone was observed many times. Incomplete CDR3 DNA: TGCGCCAGCAGCTTGGAGACAGGGGCTAACTATGGC. As protein: CASSLETGANYG. The CDR3 reads in full as CASSLETGANYGYTF. The chain employs TRBV5-1 and TRBJ1-2; TRBD1 agrees at 8 bases. The read falls 3 residues short of the CDR3 end, and the missing part is taken from the germline J gene. CDR3 length: 15 amino acids. In germline, CDR1 is SGHRS, CDR2 YFSETQ. V dropped 0 bases and J dropped 0; count of bases not matched to a gene: 1.

This clone came up many times. Sequencing ends 3 residues short of the CDR3 end; the germline J gene provides the rest. The V and J genes are TRBV20-1 and TRBJ1-2, with 8 nucleotides matching TRBD1. The CDR3 sequence is 13 residues long. Germline values: CDR1 DFQATT, CDR2 SNEGSKA (reference sequence). The CDR3 region is CRAGQGNLYGYTF. The CDR3 DNA, read in part, is TGCCGAGCCGGACAGGGAAACCTCTATGGC.

This clone was detected ten times or more. The read terminates 3 residues ahead of where the CDR3 ends, so the germline J gene completes it. V and J are TRBV7-8 and TRBJ1-1, with 8 bases lining up with TRBD1. Germline V gives CDR1 SGHVS, CDR2 FQNEAQ. CDR3 length: 14 residues. With 6 bases clipped from V and 5 bases from J, the junction kept 8 bases outside the gene matches. The CDR3 here is CASRTGGGVTEAFF. The sequenced CDR3 bases are TGTGCCAGCAGAACAGGGGGGGGCGTGACTGAA.

This clone appeared a few times. Read data end 3 residues before the CDR3 end; the end is taken from the germline J gene. J is TRBJ1-1 and V is TRBV7-6; TRBD1 might be the D (5 bases). Germline V gives CDR1 SGHVS, CDR2 FNYEAQ. This CDR3 spans 15 amino acids. V was shortened by 1 base and J by 5 bases, with 14 bases between the two germline ends. CDR3 DNA (partial): TGTGCCAGCAGCTTAGGAGAAAGGGGAGTGACTGAA. Amino acids: CASSLGERGVTE. The full CDR3 protein is CASSLGERGVTEAFF.